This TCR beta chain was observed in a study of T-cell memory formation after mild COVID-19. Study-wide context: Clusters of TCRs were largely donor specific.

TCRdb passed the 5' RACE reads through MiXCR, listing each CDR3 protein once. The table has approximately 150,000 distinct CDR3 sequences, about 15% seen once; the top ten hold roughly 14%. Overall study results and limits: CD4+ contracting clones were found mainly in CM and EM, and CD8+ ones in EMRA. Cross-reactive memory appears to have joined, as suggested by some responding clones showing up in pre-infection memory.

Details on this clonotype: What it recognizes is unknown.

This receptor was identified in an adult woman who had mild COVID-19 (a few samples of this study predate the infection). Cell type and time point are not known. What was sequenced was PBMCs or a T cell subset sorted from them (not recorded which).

The CDR3 DNA follows: TGTGCCACCAGCAGAGAATTAGCGGGAGGCCAAGAGACCCAGTACTTC. Encoded protein: CATSRELAGGQETQYF. The chain carries TRBV15 and TRBJ2-5, with TRBD2 identical over 10 bases. The CDR3 sequence is 16 residues long. Germline CDR1 reads LNHNV; CDR2 reads YYDKDF (reference sequence). The trim removed 0 bases at V and 1 base at J, leaving 2 bases unmatched.